Listed here is a single T cell receptor beta chain. Antigen specificity is unknown. All trial patients relapsed after autologous stem cell transplantation. The study recorded best responses of complete response, partial response or progressive disease. The sample belongs to a study of PD-1 blockade in classical Hodgkin lymphoma. Trimming removed 1 base at V and 0 bases at J, with 8 bases between. This CDR3 is 15 amino acids long. Germline CDR1 reads SGHTA; CDR2 reads FQGNSA. Findings and caveats of the study: The study reported lower baseline TCR diversity in newly diagnosed patients than in healthy donors.

Generated by immunoSEQ multiplex PCR, the TCRdb table keeps only in-frame clones and is missing some. The profile shows 55,000 to 80,000 clones, 90% to 95% of them singletons. This sequence was found in a human donor with classical Hodgkin lymphoma. This chain links TRBV7-2 with TRBJ2-3, with D unclear. The material sequenced was peripheral blood mononuclear cells (PBMCs), taken at baseline. CDR3 amino acids: CASSLGLESTDTQYF. In nucleotides, the CDR3 is TGTGCCAGCAGCTTAGGGCTAGAAAGCACAGATACGCAGTATTTT.